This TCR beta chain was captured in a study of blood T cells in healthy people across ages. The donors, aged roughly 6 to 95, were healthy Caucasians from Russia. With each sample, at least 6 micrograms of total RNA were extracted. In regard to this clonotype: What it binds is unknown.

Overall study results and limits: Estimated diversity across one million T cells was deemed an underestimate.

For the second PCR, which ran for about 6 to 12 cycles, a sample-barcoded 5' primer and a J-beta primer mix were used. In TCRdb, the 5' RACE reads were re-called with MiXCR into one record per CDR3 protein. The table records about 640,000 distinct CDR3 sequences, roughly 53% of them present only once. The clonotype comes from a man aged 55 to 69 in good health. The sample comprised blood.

CDR3 nucleotides: TGTGCCAGCAGCTTGGTCGGGGACCCCGCAGATACGCAGTATTTT. Its translation: CASSLVGDPADTQYF. This chain connects TRBV5-5 to TRBJ2-3; D may match TRBD1 or TRBD2 (5 bases each). With 0 bases removed from V and 4 bases from J, the gap between germline ends came to 12 bases. Germline values: CDR1 SGHKS, CDR2 YYEKEE (reference sequence). The CDR3 has 15 amino acids.